The present entry profiles one T cell receptor (beta chain) with its context. The data were obtained in a study of blood T cell repertoires in COVID-19. Profiled with immunoSEQ multiplex PCR; TCRdb holds only in-frame clones, not every one. The sample consists of around 300,000 clones, around nine tenths of them appearing once. CDR1 and CDR2 (germline): SGHAT, FQNNGV. This CDR3 contains 16 residues. V was pared by 4 bases and J by 2 bases, with 17 bases between. Sample: peripheral blood. The rearrangement uses TRBV11-2 and TRBJ2-5; no firm D call. The source of this sequence is a woman aged 40-49 years who had recovered from COVID-19. The CDR3 DNA sequence: TGTGCCAGCAGCTCACCGATGGCGGATCAACAAGAGACCCAGTACTTC. Translation: CASSSPMADQQETQYF.